Listed below are T cell receptor beta chains from one sample, sequenced in a study of early T cells in non-severe SARS-CoV-2 infection. One entry per CDR3 protein, called by TCRdb with MiXCR from the 5' RACE reads. The sample has under 85,000 distinct CDR3 sequences, 12% seen once. The sequenced sample was whole blood, obtained at baseline. These receptors were taken from an adult who was a healthcare worker with PCR-confirmed SARS-CoV-2 infection or an uninfected control (not recorded which). The donor label of this sample is uncertain. Both conserved end residues are trimmed from each CDR3. Each record gives: clone size, V gene, J gene, CDR3 length, D gene, CDR3 protein. D genes are given only for firm matches. Clone size is stated in some rows and not others, as once, few, many or a class when expanded.

few	TRBV18	TRBJ2-7	16	TRBD2	ASSRKIGLAGALGEQY
-	TRBV6-2/TRBV6-3	TRBJ2-3	10	-	ASTTSTDTQY
many	TRBV6-5	TRBJ1-2	14	-	ASSYSIILTGYGYT
-	TRBV12-3/TRBV12-4	TRBJ1-2	10	-	ASSFGFSGYT
few	TRBV10-3	TRBJ2-2	9	-	AISGTGELF
many	TRBV25-1	TRBJ2-3	17	-	ASSAIPPTSHYRTDTQY
-	TRBV25-1	TRBJ1-1	12	-	ASTETTRNTEAF
many	TRBV11-2	TRBJ2-4	14	-	ASTRSQGLAKNIQY
many	TRBV18	TRBJ1-1	12	-	ASSPTAANTEAF
few	TRBV20-1	TRBJ2-7	13	TRBD2	SARDILAGRGEQY
-	TRBV2	TRBJ1-6	12	-	ASTEGPYNSPLH
many	TRBV9	TRBJ2-3	13	-	ASSPRGRGTDTQY
many	TRBV9	TRBJ1-6	16	-	ASSAGLGPSSYNSPLH
many	TRBV4-2	TRBJ1-1	10	-	ASREEEGEAF
-	TRBV6-1	TRBJ1-1	11	TRBD1	ASSDRDDAEAF
few	TRBV27	TRBJ2-3	14	-	ASSLSLGAGTDTQY
-	TRBV15	TRBJ2-3	13	-	ATSRARYLTDTQY
few	TRBV29-1	TRBJ1-2	10	-	SSLRTDYGYT
few	TRBV18	TRBJ2-7	21	-	ASSPMKRTGGYLAGERRNEQY
few	TRBV4-1	TRBJ1-4	14	-	ASSQWGAILNEKLF
few	TRBV9	TRBJ1-1	12	TRBD1	ASSVTGGLTEAF
few	TRBV18	TRBJ2-7	13	-	ASSPPQRAGPEQY
many	TRBV29-1	TRBJ2-7	11	TRBD1	SVGGQVSYEQY
-	TRBV3-1	TRBJ2-7	14	TRBD1	ASSPPPGRGQYEQY
-	TRBV11-2	TRBJ1-1	13	TRBD1	ASSLRQGGELEAF
many	TRBV29-1	TRBJ1-1	13	-	SVARGWGMNTEAF
few	TRBV6-2/TRBV6-3	TRBJ2-7	11	-	ASSPFDAYEQY
-	TRBV5-1	TRBJ2-7	17	TRBD2	ASSLAVTSGRRAAYEQY
-	TRBV11-2	TRBJ2-3	13	-	ASSLGPSTLNTQY
many	TRBV2	TRBJ2-1	11	-	ASSELEISEQF
few	TRBV25-1	TRBJ1-6	13	-	ASGIRSSYNSPLH
few	TRBV19	TRBJ2-3	9	-	ASSILDTQY
-	TRBV15	TRBJ2-5	9	-	ATSSQETQY
few	TRBV2	TRBJ2-3	14	TRBD2	ASSSPGTSTADTQY
-	TRBV29-1	TRBJ2-5	10	-	SVKRAQETQY
many	TRBV18	TRBJ2-1	11	-	ASSRDSNNEQF
many	TRBV9	TRBJ2-2	13	-	ASSTRGPGTGELF
-	TRBV19	TRBJ2-1	11	-	ASSIDPIHGMF
many	TRBV5-6	TRBJ1-1	9	-	ASSSFAEAF
few	TRBV6-5	TRBJ2-1	16	-	ASRSLRLGHPRGDEQF
few	TRBV6-2/TRBV6-3	TRBJ2-3	11	-	ASSSKDTDTQY
-	TRBV5-1	TRBJ1-4	13	TRBD1	ASSDGQGINEKLF
many	TRBV12-5	TRBJ2-1	8	-	ASWGAPGF
-	TRBV12-3/TRBV12-4	TRBJ1-2	11	TRBD1	ASSLAPGGGYT
many	TRBV12-3/TRBV12-4	TRBJ2-3	14	-	ASSSLSAPPRDTQY